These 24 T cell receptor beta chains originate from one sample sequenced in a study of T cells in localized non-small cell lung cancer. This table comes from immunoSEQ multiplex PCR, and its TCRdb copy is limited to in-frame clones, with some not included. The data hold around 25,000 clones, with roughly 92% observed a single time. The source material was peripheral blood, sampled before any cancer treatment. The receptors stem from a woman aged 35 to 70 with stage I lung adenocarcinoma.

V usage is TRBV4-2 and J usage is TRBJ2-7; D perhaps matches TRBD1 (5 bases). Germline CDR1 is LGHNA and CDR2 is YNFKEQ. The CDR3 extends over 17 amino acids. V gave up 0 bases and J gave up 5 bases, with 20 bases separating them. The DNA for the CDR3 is TGTGCCAGCAGCCAAGAGGCGGTAGGGGTGAGGTCGGACGAGCAGTACTTC. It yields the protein CASSQEAVGVRSDEQYF.

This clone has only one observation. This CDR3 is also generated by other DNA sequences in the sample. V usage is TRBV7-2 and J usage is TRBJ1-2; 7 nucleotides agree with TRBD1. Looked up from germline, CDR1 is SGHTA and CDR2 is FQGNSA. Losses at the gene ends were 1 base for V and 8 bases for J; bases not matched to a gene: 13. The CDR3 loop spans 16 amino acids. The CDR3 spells CASSLGSGGGAGGYTF. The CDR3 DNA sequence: TGTGCCAGCAGCTTAGGGTCAGGGGGTGGCGCGGGAGGCTACACCTTC.

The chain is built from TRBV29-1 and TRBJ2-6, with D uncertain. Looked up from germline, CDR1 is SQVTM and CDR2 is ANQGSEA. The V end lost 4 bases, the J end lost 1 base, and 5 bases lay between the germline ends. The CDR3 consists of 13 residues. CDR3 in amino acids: CSVVRSGANVLTF. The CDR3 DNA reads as TGCAGCGTTGTAAGGTCTGGGGCCAACGTCCTGACTTTC. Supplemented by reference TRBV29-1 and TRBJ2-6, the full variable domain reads SAVISQKPSRDICQRGTSLTIQCQVDSQVTMMFWYRQQPGQSLTLIATANQGSEATYESGFVIDKFPISRPNLTFSTLTVSNMSPEDSSIYLCSVVRSGANVLTFGAGSRLTVL.

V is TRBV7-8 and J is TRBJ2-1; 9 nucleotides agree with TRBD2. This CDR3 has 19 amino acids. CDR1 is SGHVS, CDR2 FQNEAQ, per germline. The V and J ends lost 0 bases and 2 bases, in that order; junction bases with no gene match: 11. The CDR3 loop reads CASSLARGQREAPYNEQFF. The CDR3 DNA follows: TGTGCCAGCAGCTTAGCCCGTGGTCAGCGGGAGGCCCCCTACAATGAGCAGTTCTTC.

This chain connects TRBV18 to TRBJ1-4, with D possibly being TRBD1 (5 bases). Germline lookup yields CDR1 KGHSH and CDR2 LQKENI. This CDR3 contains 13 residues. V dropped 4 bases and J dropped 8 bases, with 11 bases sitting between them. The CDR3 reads CASSQGLGEKLFF. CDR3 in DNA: TGTGCCAGCTCACAGGGGTTGGGGGAAAAACTGTTTTTT.

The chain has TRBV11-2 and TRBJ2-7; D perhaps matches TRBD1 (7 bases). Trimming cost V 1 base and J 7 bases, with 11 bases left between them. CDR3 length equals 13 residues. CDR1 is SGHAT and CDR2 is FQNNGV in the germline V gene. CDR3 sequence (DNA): TGTGCCAGCAGCTTAGGAGCAGGGGGGGAGCAGTACTTC. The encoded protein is CASSLGAGGEQYF.

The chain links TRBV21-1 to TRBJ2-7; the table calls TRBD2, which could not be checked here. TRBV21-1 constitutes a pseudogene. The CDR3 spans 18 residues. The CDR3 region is CASSKVGTSGRDFYEQYF. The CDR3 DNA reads TGTGCCAGCAGCAAAGTCGGGACTAGCGGGAGGGATTTCTACGAGCAGTACTTC.

CDR3 DNA sequence: TGTGCCAGCAGTATAGCGGGAGTGGTTTATGATACGCAGTATTTT. Translating gives CASSIAGVVYDTQYF. This chain connects TRBV2 to TRBJ2-3; 9 nucleotides line up with TRBD2. Trimming removed 5 bases from V and 6 bases from J; junction bases left unmatched: 9. The CDR3 has 15 residues. Germline CDR1 and CDR2: SNHLY and FYNNEI.

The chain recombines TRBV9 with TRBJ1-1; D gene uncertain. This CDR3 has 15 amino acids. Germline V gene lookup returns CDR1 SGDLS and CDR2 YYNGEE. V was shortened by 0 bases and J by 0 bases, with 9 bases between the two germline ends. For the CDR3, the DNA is TGTGCCAGCAGCGTAGAAAACAGCCTGAACACTGAAGCTTTCTTT. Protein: CASSVENSLNTEAFF.

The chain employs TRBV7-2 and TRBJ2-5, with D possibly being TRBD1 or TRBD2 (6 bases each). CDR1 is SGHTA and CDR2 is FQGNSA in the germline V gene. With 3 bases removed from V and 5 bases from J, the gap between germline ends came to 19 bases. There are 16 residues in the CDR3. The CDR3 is CASSLGGTIRRETQYF. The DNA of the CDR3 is TGTGCCAGCAGCTTGGGCGGGACAATACGTCGGGAGACCCAGTACTTC.

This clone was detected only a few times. The CDR3 region has the DNA TGTGCCAGCAGCTTAGATGACAGGTACACTGAAGCTTTCTTT. Protein sequence: CASSLDDRYTEAFF. This sequence joins TRBV11-2 and TRBJ1-1; TRBD1 is a possible D gene (6 bases). CDR1 SGHAT and CDR2 FQNNGV come from the germline V gene. The CDR3 totals 14 residues. The V end was cut by 0 bases, the J end by 3 bases, with 8 bases between.

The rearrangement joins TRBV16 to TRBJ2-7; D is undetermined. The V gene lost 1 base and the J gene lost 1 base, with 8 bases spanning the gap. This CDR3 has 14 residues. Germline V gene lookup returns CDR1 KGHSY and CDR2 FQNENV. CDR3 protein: CASSQYGGSYEQYF. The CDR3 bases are TGTGCCAGCAGCCAATATGGCGGTTCCTACGAGCAGTACTTC.

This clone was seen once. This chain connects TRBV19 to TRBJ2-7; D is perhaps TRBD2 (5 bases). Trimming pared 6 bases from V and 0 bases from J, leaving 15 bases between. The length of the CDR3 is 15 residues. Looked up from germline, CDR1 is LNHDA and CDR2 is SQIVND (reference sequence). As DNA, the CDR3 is TGTGCCAGTAGACGGACTTCTGAGCTCTCCTACGAGCAGTACTTC. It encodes CASRRTSELSYEQYF.

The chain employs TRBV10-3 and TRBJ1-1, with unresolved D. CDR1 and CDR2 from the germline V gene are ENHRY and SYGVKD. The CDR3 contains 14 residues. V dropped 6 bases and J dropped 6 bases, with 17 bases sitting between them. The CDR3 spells CAIRHRWYYAEAFF. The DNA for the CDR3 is TGTGCCATCAGGCACAGATGGTATTACGCTGAAGCTTTCTTT.

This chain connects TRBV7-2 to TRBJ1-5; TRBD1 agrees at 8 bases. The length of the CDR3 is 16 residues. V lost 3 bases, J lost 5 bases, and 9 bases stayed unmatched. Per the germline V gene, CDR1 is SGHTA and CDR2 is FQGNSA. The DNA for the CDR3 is TGTGCCAGCAGCTTGTTTGGACAGGGATCTGATCAGCCCCAGCATTTT. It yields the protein CASSLFGQGSDQPQHF.

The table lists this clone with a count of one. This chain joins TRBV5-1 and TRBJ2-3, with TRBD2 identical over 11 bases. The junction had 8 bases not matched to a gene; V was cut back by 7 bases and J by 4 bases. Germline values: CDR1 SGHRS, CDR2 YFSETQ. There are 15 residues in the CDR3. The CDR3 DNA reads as TGCGCCAGCGCCTCCGGGACTAGCGGATCAGATACGCAGTATTTT. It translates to CASASGTSGSDTQYF.

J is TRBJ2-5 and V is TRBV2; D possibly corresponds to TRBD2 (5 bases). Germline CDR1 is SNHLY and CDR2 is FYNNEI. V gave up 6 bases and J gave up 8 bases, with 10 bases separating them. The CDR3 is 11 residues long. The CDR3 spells CASRERVTQYF. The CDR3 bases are TGTGCCAGCAGAGAGAGGGTTACCCAGTACTTC.

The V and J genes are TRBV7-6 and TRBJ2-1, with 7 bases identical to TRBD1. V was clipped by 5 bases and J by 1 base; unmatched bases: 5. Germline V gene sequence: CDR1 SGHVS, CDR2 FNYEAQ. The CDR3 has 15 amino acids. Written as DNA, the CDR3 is TGTGCCAGCAGCAACAGGGGTACTTCCTACAATGAGCAGTTCTTC. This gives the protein CASSNRGTSYNEQFF.

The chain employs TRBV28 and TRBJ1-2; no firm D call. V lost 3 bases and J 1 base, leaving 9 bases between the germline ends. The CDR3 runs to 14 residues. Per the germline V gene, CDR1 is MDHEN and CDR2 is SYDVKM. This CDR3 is CASSFTTDNYGYTF. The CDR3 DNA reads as TGTGCCAGCAGTTTCACGACGGATAACTATGGCTACACCTTC.

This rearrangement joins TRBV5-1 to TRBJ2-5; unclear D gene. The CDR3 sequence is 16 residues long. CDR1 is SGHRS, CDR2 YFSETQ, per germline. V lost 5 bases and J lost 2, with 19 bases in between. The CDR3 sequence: CASRAGPSSPQETQYF. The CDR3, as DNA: TGCGCCAGCAGAGCCGGGCCCAGCAGCCCTCAAGAGACCCAGTACTTC.

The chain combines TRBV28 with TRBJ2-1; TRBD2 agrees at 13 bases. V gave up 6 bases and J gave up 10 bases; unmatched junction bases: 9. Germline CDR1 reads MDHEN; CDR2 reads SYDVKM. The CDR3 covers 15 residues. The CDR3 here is CASSSTSGRAWEQFF. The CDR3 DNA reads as TGTGCCAGCAGCTCCACTAGCGGGAGGGCCTGGGAGCAGTTCTTC.

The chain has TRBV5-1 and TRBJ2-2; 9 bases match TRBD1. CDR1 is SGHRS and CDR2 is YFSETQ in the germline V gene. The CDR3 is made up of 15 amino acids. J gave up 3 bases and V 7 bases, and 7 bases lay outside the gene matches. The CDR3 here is CASQSTGGDTGELFF. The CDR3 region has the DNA TGCGCCAGCCAATCAACAGGGGGCGACACCGGGGAGCTGTTTTTT.

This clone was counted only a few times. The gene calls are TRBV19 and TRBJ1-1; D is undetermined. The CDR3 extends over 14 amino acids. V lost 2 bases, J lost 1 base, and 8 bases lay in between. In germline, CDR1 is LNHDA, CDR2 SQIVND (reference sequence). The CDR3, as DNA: TGTGCCAGTAGTATAAAACAGACGAACACTGAAGCTTTCTTT. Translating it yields CASSIKQTNTEAFF.

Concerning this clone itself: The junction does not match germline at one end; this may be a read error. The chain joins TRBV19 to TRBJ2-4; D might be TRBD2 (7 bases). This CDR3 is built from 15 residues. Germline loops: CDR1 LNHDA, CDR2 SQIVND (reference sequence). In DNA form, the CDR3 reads TGTGCCAGTAGTATGACCCCTAATGGGGGGGGCGAGAGGCACTTC. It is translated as CASSMTPNGGGERHF.